The 6 T cell receptor beta chains reported below all come from one sample, sequenced in a study of shared clonotypes between healthy human individuals. Assay: immunoSEQ multiplex PCR; the TCRdb copy retains only in-frame clones and omits some. Of 640,000 or so clones listed, less than 80% are singletons. The material sequenced was memory CD4+ T cells sorted from blood. Regarding subset: CD45RA-negative fraction. The receptors come from a woman aged 30 to 39 in good health.

The V and J genes are TRBV28 and TRBJ2-1; TRBD2 matches at 8 bases. Germline V gene lookup returns CDR1 MDHEN and CDR2 SYDVKM. The CDR3 totals 15 residues. V shed 2 bases and J 6 bases; nucleotides not matched to a gene: 6. This CDR3 is CASSLIAGGGNEQFF. CDR3 nucleotide sequence: TGTGCCAGCAGTTTAATTGCGGGGGGTGGCAATGAGCAGTTCTTC.

The chain couples TRBV11-2 to TRBJ2-1, with D possibly TRBD1 on 5 matching bases. The germline V gene encodes CDR1 SGHAT and CDR2 FQNNGV. This CDR3 is 14 amino acids long. Trimming took 2 bases from V and 4 from J, leaving 9 bases between them. In DNA form, the CDR3 reads TGTGCCAGCAGCTTAAGGGCAGGGTACAATGAGCAGTTCTTC. It yields the protein CASSLRAGYNEQFF.

This clone was recorded once. The DNA for the CDR3 is TGTGCCAGCAGCATGGGAATAGCGGGAGGGCCGGGTGAGCAGTTCTTC. Translating gives CASSMGIAGGPGEQFF. The chain couples TRBV7-7 to TRBJ2-1; TRBD2 aligns across 11 bases. V dropped 5 bases and J dropped 9; count of bases not matched to a gene: 12. Germline CDR1 reads SSHAT; CDR2 reads FNYEAQ (reference sequence). The CDR3 length is 16 residues.

The chain combines TRBV7-2 with TRBJ2-7; TRBD2 aligns across 13 bases. V lost 5 bases, J lost 5 bases, and 6 bases stayed unmatched. This CDR3 is built from 15 residues. Germline V CDR1 and CDR2: SGHTA, FQGNSA. CDR3 loop: CASSRGLAGVNEQYF. CDR3 nucleotides: TGTGCCAGCAGCAGAGGACTAGCGGGAGTGAACGAGCAGTACTTC.

Here the CDR3 reads CASSLGMEPANYGYTF. The DNA for the CDR3 is TGCGCCAGCAGCTTGGGAATGGAGCCAGCTAACTATGGCTACACCTTC. The chain joins TRBV5-1 to TRBJ1-2; unclear D gene. Germline V gives CDR1 SGHRS, CDR2 YFSETQ. This CDR3 is 16 amino acids long. Trimming shortened V by 0 bases and J by 0 bases, and 12 bases separated the two germline ends.

This clone has only a few counts. V is TRBV6-6 and J is TRBJ2-1; D is unclear. Germline values: CDR1 MNHNY, CDR2 SVGAGI (reference sequence). The CDR3 totals 15 residues. The V and J ends lost 7 bases and 2 bases respectively, with 15 bases between them. CDR3 sequence reads: CASTSNRAAYNEQFF. The CDR3 DNA reads as TGTGCCAGCACCTCCAATCGGGCGGCCTACAATGAGCAGTTCTTC.